Described below is a single TCR beta chain sequence and its context. Hyperthyroidism was newly diagnosed in patients aged 18 to 65 (duration under 2 months). The data were obtained in a study of T cells in Graves' hyperthyroidism and ophthalmopathy. RNA transcripts served as the template for amplifying TCR beta CDR3 regions. In the first-round RT-PCR of the TCR CDR3, the HTBI primer set was used. TCRdb called the multiplex PCR reads again in MiXCR, with one record for every CDR3 protein. The repertoire holds 300,000 to 450,000 distinct CDR3 sequences, about 13% seen once, with around 21% in the top ten. The germline V gene has CDR1 MNHEY and CDR2 SVGAGI. J gave up 2 bases and V 4 bases, and 4 bases lay outside the gene matches. The CDR3 length is 15 residues.

The chain employs TRBV6-5 and TRBJ1-3; 8 bases are a match to TRBD1. Sequencing used blood. The receptor was isolated from a young man with Graves' hyperthyroidism that later progressed to Graves' ophthalmopathy. CDR3 amino acids: CASSLTQGAGNTIYF. The CDR3 region has the DNA TGTGCCAGCAGTTTAACACAGGGGGCTGGAAACACCATATATTTT.